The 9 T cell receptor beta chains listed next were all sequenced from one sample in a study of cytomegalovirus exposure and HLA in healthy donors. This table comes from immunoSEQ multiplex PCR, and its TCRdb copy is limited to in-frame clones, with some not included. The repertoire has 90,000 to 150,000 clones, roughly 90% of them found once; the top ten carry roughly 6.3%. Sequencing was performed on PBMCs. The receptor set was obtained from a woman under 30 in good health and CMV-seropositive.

CDR3 coding DNA: TGTGCCAGCAGTTATCCCGCGGATACGCAGTATTTT. It specifies CASSYPADTQYF. V is TRBV6-6 and J is TRBJ2-3; D is unclear. V lost 3 bases and J 6 bases, leaving 7 bases between the germline ends. The CDR3 has 12 amino acids. Looked up from germline, CDR1 is MNHNY and CDR2 is SVGAGI (reference sequence).

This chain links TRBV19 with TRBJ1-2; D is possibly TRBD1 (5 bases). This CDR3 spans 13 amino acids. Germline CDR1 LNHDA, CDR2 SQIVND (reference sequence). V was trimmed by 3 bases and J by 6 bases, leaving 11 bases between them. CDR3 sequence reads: CASSMAQVDGYTF. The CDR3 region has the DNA TGTGCCAGTAGTATGGCACAGGTTGATGGCTACACCTTC.

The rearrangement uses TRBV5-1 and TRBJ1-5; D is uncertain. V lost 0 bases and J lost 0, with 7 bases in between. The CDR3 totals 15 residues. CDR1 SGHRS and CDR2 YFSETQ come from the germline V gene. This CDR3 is CASSLDGNSNQPQHF. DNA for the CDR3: TGCGCCAGCAGCTTGGACGGGAATAGCAATCAGCCCCAGCATTTT. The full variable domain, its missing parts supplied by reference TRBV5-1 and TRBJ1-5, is KAGVTQTPRYLIKTRGQQVTLSCSPISGHRSVSWYQQTPGQGLQFLFEYFSETQRNKGNFPGRFSGRQFSNSRSEMNVSTLELGDSALYLCASSLDGNSNQPQHFGDGTRLSIL.

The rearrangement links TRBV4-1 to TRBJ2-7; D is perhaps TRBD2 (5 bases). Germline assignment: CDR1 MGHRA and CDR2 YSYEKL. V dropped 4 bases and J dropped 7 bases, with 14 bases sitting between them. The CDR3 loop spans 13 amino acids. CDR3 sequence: CASSRGLGEEQYF. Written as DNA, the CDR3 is TGCGCCAGCAGCCGCGGTTTGGGAGAGGAGCAGTACTTC.

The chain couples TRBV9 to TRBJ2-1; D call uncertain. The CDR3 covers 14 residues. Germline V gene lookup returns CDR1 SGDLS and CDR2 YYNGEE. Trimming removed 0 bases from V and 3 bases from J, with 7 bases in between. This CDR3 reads CASSVGAYYNEQFF. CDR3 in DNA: TGTGCCAGCAGCGTAGGGGCATACTACAATGAGCAGTTCTTC.

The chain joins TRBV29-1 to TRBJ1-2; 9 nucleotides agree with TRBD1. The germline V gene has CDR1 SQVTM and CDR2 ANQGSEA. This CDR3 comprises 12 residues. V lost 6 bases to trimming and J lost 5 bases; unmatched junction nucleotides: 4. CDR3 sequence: CSVTGTGYGYTF. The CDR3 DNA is TGCAGCGTGACCGGGACAGGGTATGGCTACACCTTC.

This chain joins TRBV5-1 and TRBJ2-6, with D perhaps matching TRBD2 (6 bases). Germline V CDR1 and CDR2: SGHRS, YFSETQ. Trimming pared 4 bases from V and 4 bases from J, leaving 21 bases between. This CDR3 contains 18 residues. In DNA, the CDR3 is TGCGCCAGCAGCGCCTTGTTGTCGGGGAGGTCGGGGGCCAACGTCCTGACTTTC. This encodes CASSALLSGRSGANVLTF.

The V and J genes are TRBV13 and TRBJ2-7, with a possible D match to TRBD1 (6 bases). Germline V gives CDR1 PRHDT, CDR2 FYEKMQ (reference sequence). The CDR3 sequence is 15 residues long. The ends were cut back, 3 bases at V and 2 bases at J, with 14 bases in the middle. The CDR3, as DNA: TGTGCCAGCAGCTTGGGCCCACAGGGAGCCTACGAGCAGTACTTC. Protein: CASSLGPQGAYEQYF.

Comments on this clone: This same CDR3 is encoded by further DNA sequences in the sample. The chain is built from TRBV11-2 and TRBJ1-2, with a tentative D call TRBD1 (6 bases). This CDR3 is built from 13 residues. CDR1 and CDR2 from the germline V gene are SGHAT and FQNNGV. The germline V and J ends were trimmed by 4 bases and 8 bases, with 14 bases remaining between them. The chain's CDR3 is CASSSTGPYGYTF. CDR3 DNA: TGTGCCAGCAGCTCGACAGGACCCTACGGCTACACCTTC.